The 26 T cell receptor beta chains in this list originate from one sample, sequenced in a study of T cells in Graves' hyperthyroidism and ophthalmopathy. It was RNA transcripts that yielded the amplified TCR beta CDR3 regions. Using the HTBI primer set, a first-round RT-PCR was run on the TCR CDR3. TCRdb fed the multiplex PCR reads into MiXCR, producing one record per CDR3 protein. The sample holds about 380,000 distinct CDR3 sequences, around 15% seen once. What was sequenced was blood. These receptors were collected from a young woman with Graves' ophthalmopathy.

With regard to this clonotype: An end of the junction differs from the germline gene, which may be a read error. This sequence joins TRBV7-6 and TRBJ2-1; 10 bases line up with TRBD2. Germline CDR1 is SGHVS and CDR2 is FNYEAQ. There are 13 residues in the CDR3. CDR3 nucleotide sequence: TGTGCTAGCGGGGGGCCCTCCAACAATGAGCAGTTCTTC. Translating gives CASGGPSNNEQFF. Using reference TRBV7-6 and TRBJ2-1 for the parts outside the CDR3, the full variable domain is GAGVSQSPRYKVTKRGQDVALRCDPISGHVSLYWYRQALGQGPEFLTYFNYEAQQDKSGLPNDRFSAERPEGSISTLTIQRTEQRDSAMYRCASGGPSNNEQFFGPGTRLTVL.

This clonotype was seen many times. J is TRBJ2-1 and V is TRBV7-8; possibly TRBD2 for D (6 bases). Germline assignment: CDR1 SGHVS and CDR2 FQNEAQ. This CDR3 comprises 16 residues. Between the trimmed V and J ends, which lost 7 bases and 1 base, there was a span of 17 bases. The CDR3 sequence is CASTRGTLLSYNEQFF. CDR3 nucleotide sequence: TGTGCCAGCACCCGCGGGACTCTTTTATCCTACAATGAGCAGTTCTTC. The variable domain in full, completed from reference TRBV7-8 and TRBJ2-1, reads GAGVSQSPRYKVAKRGQDVALRCDPISGHVSLFWYQQALGQGPEFLTYFQNEAQLDKSGLPSDRFFAERPEGSVSTLKIQRTQQEDSAVYLCASTRGTLLSYNEQFFGPGTRLTVL.

There are many counts of this clonotype. The genes are TRBV12-3 or TRBV12-4 and TRBJ1-2; possibly TRBD1 for D (6 bases). Deletions cut 6 bases from V and 8 bases from J, with 10 bases between. The CDR3 loop spans 11 amino acids. The CDR3 loop is CASSHRDGYTF. Written as DNA, the CDR3 is TGTGCCAGCAGCCACAGGGACGGCTACACCTTC.

This clonotype was counted a few times. The chain combines TRBV7-9 with TRBJ1-3, with D possibly TRBD1 on 6 matching bases. V was pared by 5 bases and J by 4 bases, with 15 bases between. The CDR3 totals 15 residues. The germline V gene has CDR1 SEHNR and CDR2 FQNEAQ (reference sequence). The CDR3 nucleotides read TGTGCCAGCAGCCCCCAACTGGGGACAGGAAACACCATATATTTT. Its translation: CASSPQLGTGNTIYF.

This clonotype was seen ten or more times. The V call is TRBV2, the J call TRBJ1-3; D gene unclear. Trimming pared 11 bases from V and 0 bases from J, leaving 14 bases between. Looked up from germline, CDR1 is SNHLY and CDR2 is FYNNEI. The CDR3 extends over 14 amino acids. The CDR3 nucleotides are TGTGCCTCTGCGAGGTTGAGCTCTGGAAACACCATATATTTT. This translates into CASARLSSGNTIYF.

This clonotype appeared many times. The V and J genes are TRBV5-6 and TRBJ2-2, with 9 bases lining up with TRBD1. The germline V gene has CDR1 SGHDT and CDR2 YYEEEE. V shed 3 bases and J 6 bases; nucleotides not matched to a gene: 12. The CDR3 is 17 amino acids. This chain's CDR3 is CASSSYRGLSSAGELFF. CDR3 DNA sequence: TGTGCCAGCAGCTCCTACAGGGGGCTATCTTCGGCCGGGGAGCTGTTTTTT.

This clonotype was seen many times. This chain joins TRBV2 and TRBJ1-4; TRBD1 agrees at 7 bases. With 7 bases clipped from V and 0 bases from J, the junction kept 5 bases outside the gene matches. CDR1 and CDR2 (germline): SNHLY, FYNNEI. CDR3 length: 15 amino acids. Here the CDR3 reads CASTRDSATNEKLFF. For the CDR3, the DNA is TGTGCCAGCACAAGGGACAGTGCAACTAATGAAAAACTGTTTTTT.

The sample holds many counts of this clonotype. The gene calls are TRBV11-2 and TRBJ2-7; 7 positions agree with TRBD1. V lost 1 base, J lost 6 bases, and 9 bases stayed unmatched. The germline V gene encodes CDR1 SGHAT and CDR2 FQNNGV. The CDR3 is 15 residues long. CDR3 loop: CASSLAETGRTEQYF. CDR3 nucleotides: TGTGCCAGCAGCTTAGCCGAGACAGGGCGGACCGAGCAGTACTTC.

This clonotype was detected many times. CDR3 nucleotide sequence: TGTGCCAGCAGTTACCTCTCGGTGGTACGGAACACTGAAGCTTTCTTT. This translates into CASSYLSVVRNTEAFF. The rearrangement joins TRBV6-5 to TRBJ1-1, with D uncertain. The V end was cut by 2 bases, the J end by 1 base, with 14 bases between. The CDR3 extends over 16 amino acids. From germline, CDR1 is MNHEY and CDR2 SVGAGI.

The gene calls are TRBV11-1 and TRBJ2-7, with 13 nucleotides matching TRBD2. The V gene end was trimmed by 6 bases and the J gene end by 8 bases; junction bases not matched to a gene: 10. CDR3 length: 15 amino acids. Germline V gene sequence: CDR1 SGHAT, CDR2 FQDESV (reference sequence). CDR3 in amino acids: CASRKGLAGSFQQYF. The CDR3 DNA sequence: TGTGCCAGCAGGAAGGGACTAGCGGGGAGCTTCCAGCAGTACTTC.

There are many counts of this clonotype. The chain is built from TRBV2 and TRBJ1-1; TRBD1 matches 7 bases. Losses at the gene ends were 6 bases for V and 6 bases for J; bases not matched to a gene: 13. This CDR3 is built from 15 residues. Per the germline V gene, CDR1 is SNHLY and CDR2 is FYNNEI. In DNA form, the CDR3 reads TGTGCCAGCAGCAAGGGACAGTCTAAGGGTTCTGAAGCTTTCTTT. Its translation is CASSKGQSKGSEAFF.

The genes are TRBV3-1 and TRBJ2-1, with TRBD2 as a possible D gene (7 bases). V was trimmed by 0 bases and J by 4 bases, leaving 16 bases between them. This CDR3 is built from 17 residues. CDR1 is LGHDT, CDR2 YNNKEL, per germline (reference sequence). The CDR3 DNA follows: TGTGCCAGCAGCCAAGAAAGGTTGCGGGGGCAATACAATGAGCAGTTCTTC. Translating gives CASSQERLRGQYNEQFF.

This chain links TRBV18 with TRBJ2-3; D is perhaps TRBD2 (6 bases). The V end was cut by 6 bases, the J end by 0 bases, with 16 bases between. CDR1 is KGHSH, CDR2 LQKENI, per germline. CDR3 length: 16 residues. CDR3 protein: CASSPTLGTSTDTQYF. The CDR3, as DNA: TGTGCCAGCTCGCCCACGCTGGGGACTAGCACAGATACGCAGTATTTT.

The chain couples TRBV7-2 to TRBJ1-2; D unclear. There are 15 residues in the CDR3. V was trimmed by 1 base and J by 3 bases, leaving 12 bases between them. Germline V CDR1 and CDR2: SGHTA, FQGNSA. In DNA, the CDR3 is TGTGCCAGCAGCTTAGGGCAGACGCTTGACTATGGCTACACCTTC. Its protein product is CASSLGQTLDYGYTF.

CDR3 sequence (DNA): TGTGCCAGCAGCGCAGGGGCGGCAACTAATGAAAAACTGTTTTTT. This gives the protein CASSAGAATNEKLFF. The J gene is TRBJ1-4, the V gene TRBV7-9; D is possibly TRBD1 (6 bases). The CDR3 length is 15 residues. The V gene's germline CDR1 is SEHNR and CDR2 FQNEAQ (reference sequence). V was shortened by 5 bases and J by 0 bases, with 10 bases between the two germline ends.

This clonotype was seen many times. V is TRBV9 and J is TRBJ2-1; TRBD2 might be the D (5 bases). This CDR3 contains 11 residues. Between the trimmed V and J ends, which lost 7 bases and 7 bases, there was a span of 9 bases. The germline V gene encodes CDR1 SGDLS and CDR2 YYNGEE. Here the CDR3 DNA reads TGTGCCAGCGAGCGAGGGAATGAGCAGTTCTTC. Translation gives CASERGNEQFF.

To note about this clonotype: A much larger clone sits a single nucleotide away, making a read error possible. The J gene is TRBJ2-5, the V gene TRBV9; D remains ambiguous. Germline-derived CDR1 and CDR2 are SGDLS and YYNGEE. The CDR3 is 13 amino acids. CDR3 DNA: TGTGCCAGCAGCGTAGTTGGAAGTGAGACCCGGTACTTC. Translated, it gives CASSVVGSETRYF.

This clonotype was detected ten times or more. V and J are TRBV12-3 or TRBV12-4 and TRBJ2-3; D is ambiguous. The CDR3 loop spans 14 amino acids. V shed 5 bases and J shed 0 bases, with 9 bases lying between them. The chain's CDR3 is CASSPSRSTDTQYF. The CDR3 coding sequence is TGTGCCAGCAGTCCGTCACGTAGCACAGATACGCAGTATTTT.

This clonotype has a count of ten or more. CDR3 bases: TGTGCCAGCAGTCTGACTAGCGCTAGCACAGATACGCAGTATTTT. Its translation: CASSLTSASTDTQYF. J is TRBJ2-3 and V is TRBV6-2 or TRBV6-3; 8 nucleotides agree with TRBD2. Germline CDR1 is MNHEY and CDR2 is SVGEGT. Germline trimming cut 5 bases from V and 0 bases from J; bases unmatched to any gene: 4. This CDR3 has 15 residues.

Here the CDR3 DNA reads TGTGCCAGCAGCCAAGGCGCTTCCGGGACAGGGGGTTCGAGAGGAAACACCATATATTTT. As protein: CASSQGASGTGGSRGNTIYF. The chain carries TRBV3-1 and TRBJ1-3, with TRBD1 matching 11 bases. CDR1 is LGHDT and CDR2 is YNNKEL in the germline V gene (reference sequence). The length of the CDR3 is 20 residues. The V and J ends lost 1 base and 4 bases, in that order; junction bases with no gene match: 15. Using reference TRBV3-1 and TRBJ1-3 for the parts outside the CDR3, the full variable domain is DTAVSQTPKYLVTQMGNDKSIKCEQNLGHDTMYWYKQDSKKFLKIMFSYNNKELIINETVPNRFSPKSPDKAHLNLHINSLELGDSAVYFCASSQGASGTGGSRGNTIYFGEGSWLTVV.

This chain connects TRBV7-6 to TRBJ1-6; D may be TRBD1 (5 bases). Between the trimmed V and J ends, which lost 2 bases and 15 bases, there was a span of 23 bases. The CDR3 covers 16 residues. Per the germline V gene, CDR1 is SGHVS and CDR2 is FNYEAQ. CDR3 in DNA: TGTGCCAGCAGCTTACATGCGGGGGAAGGTGTACCACTCCTCCACTTT. Its translation: CASSLHAGEGVPLLHF.

This clonotype occurred many times. The J gene is TRBJ2-7, the V gene TRBV6-1, with a weak D call TRBD2 (7 bases). The CDR3 totals 15 residues. Trimming removed 6 bases at V and 3 bases at J, with 18 bases between. Looked up from germline, CDR1 is MNHNS and CDR2 is SASEGT. CDR3 amino acids: CASSSRGGGGYEQYF. In DNA, the CDR3 is TGTGCCAGCAGCTCCCGGGGAGGGGGTGGCTACGAGCAGTACTTC.

This clonotype was observed at least ten times. This chain connects TRBV2 to TRBJ1-6, with TRBD1 as a possible D gene (6 bases). There are 16 residues in the CDR3. Trimming took off 6 bases at V and 7 bases at J, with 19 bases between the two ends. The V gene's germline CDR1 is SNHLY and CDR2 FYNNEI. The CDR3 reads CASSSRNRVQNSPLHF. CDR3 nucleotide sequence: TGTGCCAGCAGCTCCCGAAACAGGGTCCAGAATTCACCCCTCCACTTT.

Many counts were recorded for this clonotype. The chain has TRBV12-3 or TRBV12-4 and TRBJ2-3; 8 positions agree with TRBD1. The CDR3 contains 15 residues. Unmatched junction bases numbered 3, after V lost 4 bases and J lost 0 bases. CDR3 nucleotide sequence: TGTGCCAGCAGTTCAACAGGGGGAAGCACAGATACGCAGTATTTT. As protein: CASSSTGGSTDTQYF.

This clonotype was seen ten or more times. This chain connects TRBV2 to TRBJ1-5; 7 nucleotides match TRBD1. CDR1 is SNHLY, CDR2 FYNNEI, per germline. Trimming removed 2 bases from V and 0 bases from J; junction bases left unmatched: 4. This CDR3 is built from 16 residues. The DNA for the CDR3 is TGTGCCAGCAGTGAAAAGGGGGCGGGTAGCAATCAGCCCCAGCATTTT. This codes for CASSEKGAGSNQPQHF.

Of note for this clonotype: A much larger clone lies one base from this, so it may be a read error. This chain uses TRBV11-3 with TRBJ1-1; D uncertain. The CDR3 contains 12 residues. Looked up from germline, CDR1 is SGHNT and CDR2 is YENEEA. CDR3 protein: CAGSLDVTEAFF. CDR3 in DNA: TGTGCCGGCAGCTTAGATGTCACTGAAGCTTTCTTT.